Following are 20 T cell receptor beta chains from one sample sequenced in a study of long-term antiretroviral therapy in people with HIV. Investigators performed immunoSEQ version v3.0 at survey level. Sequencing was performed with immunoSEQ multiplex PCR; in TCRdb, only in-frame clones are kept and a portion is missing. Of 48,000 or so clones in the sample, about 86% are singletons; the top ten hold around 3.1%. The sequencing here drew on unsorted PBMCs, taken 0.8 years after starting antiretroviral therapy. These TCRs come from a woman aged 18-29 years with HIV.

The chain uses TRBV5-6 and TRBJ1-1; D remains unclear. Germline-derived CDR1 and CDR2 are SGHDT and YYEEEE. Trimming stripped 1 base from V and 3 bases from J, with 7 bases between. The length of the CDR3 is 13 residues. CDR3 nucleotide sequence: TGTGCCAGCAGCTTGCTGATGGACACTGAAGCTTTCTTT. Amino acids: CASSLLMDTEAFF.

V is TRBV28 and J is TRBJ2-7; weak D call: TRBD2 (6 bases). The CDR3 runs to 12 residues. The germline V gene encodes CDR1 MDHEN and CDR2 SYDVKM. With 5 bases removed from V and 4 bases from J, the gap between germline ends came to 9 bases. In DNA, the CDR3 is TGTGCCAGCAGTCTGGCGGGGTACGAGCAGTACTTC. Translated, it gives CASSLAGYEQYF. Full variable domain (rest looked up from reference TRBV28 and TRBJ2-7): DVKVTQSSRYLVKRTGEKVFLECVQDMDHENMFWYRQDPGLGLRLIYFSYDVKMKEKGDIPEGYSVSREKKERFSLILESASTNQTSMYLCASSLAGYEQYFGPGTRLTVT.

The V and J genes are TRBV7-9 and TRBJ2-5, with D tentatively TRBD1 or TRBD2 (5 bases each). The CDR3 sequence is 15 residues long. Germline lookup yields CDR1 SEHNR and CDR2 FQNEAQ (reference sequence). Trimming left V 7 bases short and J 7 bases short, with 22 bases between. The CDR3 protein is CASIPDEGFVGTQYF. The CDR3, as DNA: TGTGCCAGCATACCCGACGAGGGGTTTGTGGGGACCCAGTACTTC.

The J gene is TRBJ2-7, the V gene TRBV10-3, with D perhaps matching TRBD2 (6 bases). Trimming shortened V by 5 bases and J by 4 bases, and 24 bases separated the two germline ends. The CDR3 consists of 17 residues. The V gene's germline CDR1 is ENHRY and CDR2 SYGVKD. CDR3 residues: CAISKHSWGESKYEQYF. In DNA form, the CDR3 reads TGTGCCATCAGTAAGCACTCCTGGGGGGAATCGAAGTACGAGCAGTACTTC.

The V and J genes are TRBV4-1 and TRBJ2-4; tentatively, D is TRBD1 (6 bases). CDR1 and CDR2 from the germline V gene are MGHRA and YSYEKL. Trimming pared 3 bases from V and 2 bases from J, leaving 11 bases between. CDR3 length equals 15 residues. CDR3 sequence reads: CASSQLGHPKNIQYF. In nucleotides, the CDR3 is TGCGCCAGCAGCCAGTTGGGACATCCCAAAAACATTCAGTACTTC.

V is TRBV11-2 and J is TRBJ1-1; D is perhaps TRBD1 (6 bases). This CDR3 is built from 15 residues. The germline gives CDR1 SGHAT, CDR2 FQNNGV. Trimming pared 4 bases from V and 0 bases from J, leaving 12 bases between. This CDR3 is CASSSRGQLNTEAFF. The CDR3 nucleotides are TGTGCCAGCAGCTCCCGCGGACAGCTGAACACTGAAGCTTTCTTT.

The CDR3 DNA reads as TGTGCCAGCAGCGTAGGTCGGCGTAATGAGCAGTTCTTC. Its translation: CASSVGRRNEQFF. The V and J genes are TRBV9 and TRBJ2-1; D not certain. The CDR3 is made up of 13 amino acids. Looked up from germline, CDR1 is SGDLS and CDR2 is YYNGEE. Trimming stripped 0 bases from V and 7 bases from J, with 8 bases between.

J is TRBJ1-1 and V is TRBV7-8; D is unresolved. CDR1 and CDR2 (germline): SGHVS, FQNEAQ. This CDR3 has 14 amino acids. V was shortened by 0 bases and J by 7 bases, with 12 bases between the two germline ends. The CDR3 here is CASSLASPRLEAFF. DNA for the CDR3: TGTGCCAGCAGCTTAGCTAGTCCAAGACTTGAAGCTTTCTTT.

CDR3 sequence reads: CASSSPGQNTEAFF. The CDR3 DNA reads as TGTGCCAGCAGCTCTCCCGGGCAGAACACTGAAGCTTTCTTT. The J gene is TRBJ1-1, the V gene TRBV7-3; D gene unclear. Germline assignment: CDR1 SGHTA and CDR2 FQGTGA. This CDR3 contains 14 residues. V was cut by 4 bases and J by 1 base, with 10 bases left in between. Full variable domain (remainder filled in from reference TRBV7-3 and TRBJ1-1): GAGVSQTPSNKVTEKGKYVELRCDPISGHTALYWYRQSLGQGPEFLIYFQGTGAADDSGLPNDRFFAVRPEGSVSTLKIQRTERGDSAVYLCASSSPGQNTEAFFGQGTRLTVV.

The chain couples TRBV7-2 to TRBJ2-2, with D unclear. CDR1 is SGHTA, CDR2 FQGNSA, per germline. The CDR3 extends over 12 amino acids. Deletions cut 4 bases from V and 2 bases from J, with 2 bases between. The CDR3 DNA follows: TGTGCCAGCAGCTCCAACACCGGGGAGCTGTTTTTT. Translating gives CASSSNTGELFF.

The rearrangement joins TRBV4-2 to TRBJ2-1, with TRBD2 matching 11 bases. V lost 0 bases and J lost 9; bases outside the gene matches: 13. The germline gives CDR1 LGHNA, CDR2 YNFKEQ. The CDR3 has 18 amino acids. The CDR3 spells CASSQDLTSGRVGGEQFF. DNA of the CDR3: TGTGCCAGCAGCCAAGACCTAACTAGCGGGAGAGTAGGGGGTGAGCAGTTCTTC.

Here the CDR3 DNA reads TGTGCCATCAGTGACCCGGAAGGGAACACTGAAGCTTTCTTT. Encoded protein: CAISDPEGNTEAFF. The V gene is TRBV10-3, the J gene TRBJ1-1; D is ambiguous. Trimming stripped 3 bases from V and 1 base from J, with 9 bases between. The CDR3 has 14 residues. Germline CDR1 reads ENHRY; CDR2 reads SYGVKD.

This chain connects TRBV5-1 to TRBJ1-1; no clear D gene. V was clipped by 3 bases and J by 2 bases, with 17 bases between them. Germline V gene sequence: CDR1 SGHRS, CDR2 YFSETQ. This CDR3 spans 16 amino acids. CDR3 residues: CASSYEEVRLNTEAFF. The CDR3 DNA is TGCGCCAGCAGCTACGAAGAGGTGCGGCTTAACACTGAAGCTTTCTTT. The whole variable domain, filled in from reference TRBV5-1 and TRBJ1-1, reads KAGVTQTPRYLIKTRGQQVTLSCSPISGHRSVSWYQQTPGQGLQFLFEYFSETQRNKGNFPGRFSGRQFSNSRSEMNVSTLELGDSALYLCASSYEEVRLNTEAFFGQGTRLTVV.

The table lists this clone with a few counts. The chain has TRBV6-5 and TRBJ2-7; possibly TRBD1 or TRBD2 for D (5 bases each). Germline V CDR1 and CDR2: MNHEY, SVGAGI. This CDR3 is 16 amino acids long. V lost 0 bases and J 0 bases, leaving 12 bases between the germline ends. The CDR3 DNA reads TGTGCCAGCAGTTACTCGGGGACCGTTAACTCCTACGAGCAGTACTTC. It specifies CASSYSGTVNSYEQYF.

The rearrangement links TRBV28 to TRBJ2-6; D gene uncertain. There are 17 residues in the CDR3. The V gene's germline CDR1 is MDHEN and CDR2 SYDVKM. V was clipped by 1 base and J by 0 bases, with 10 bases between them. The CDR3 DNA sequence: TGTGCCAGCAGTTTATTATTCGGTGACTCTGGGGCCAACGTCCTGACTTTC. Translated: CASSLLFGDSGANVLTF. Looking up the rest from reference TRBV28 and TRBJ2-6 gives the full variable domain: DVKVTQSSRYLVKRTGEKVFLECVQDMDHENMFWYRQDPGLGLRLIYFSYDVKMKEKGDIPEGYSVSREKKERFSLILESASTNQTSMYLCASSLLFGDSGANVLTFGAGSRLTVL.

This clone was counted a few times. CDR3 coding DNA: TGTGCCAGCAGCTTGGGGGACACTGAAGCTTTCTTT. Amino acids: CASSLGDTEAFF. The gene calls are TRBV5-6 and TRBJ1-1, with D uncertain. From germline, CDR1 is SGHDT and CDR2 YYEEEE. V gave up 0 bases and J gave up 3 bases, with 3 bases separating them. The CDR3 length is 12 residues.

This chain joins TRBV6-5 and TRBJ2-1, with unresolved D. V shed 0 bases and J shed 8 bases, with 8 bases lying between them. Germline assignment: CDR1 MNHEY and CDR2 SVGAGI. This CDR3 has 13 amino acids. The CDR3 here is CASSYSETHEQFF. Here the CDR3 DNA reads TGTGCCAGCAGTTACTCGGAGACTCATGAGCAGTTCTTC.

The chain combines TRBV7-9 with TRBJ2-7, with D possibly being TRBD2 (5 bases). The germline V gene encodes CDR1 SEHNR and CDR2 FQNEAQ (reference sequence). This CDR3 spans 13 amino acids. V shed 5 bases and J shed 4 bases, with 12 bases lying between them. The CDR3 loop reads CASSPRTYYEQYF. CDR3 nucleotide sequence: TGTGCCAGCAGCCCTCGGACTTATTACGAGCAGTACTTC.

The chain carries TRBV2 and TRBJ1-5, with D unresolved. Trimming shortened V by 6 bases and J by 0 bases, and 9 bases separated the two germline ends. CDR1 and CDR2 from the germline V gene are SNHLY and FYNNEI. The CDR3 loop spans 14 amino acids. The CDR3 region has the DNA TGTGCCAGCAGGGTGACACTTAGCAATCAGCCCCAGCATTTT. Translating gives CASRVTLSNQPQHF.

The rearrangement uses TRBV28 and TRBJ1-2; the D gene is possibly TRBD1 (6 bases). The CDR3 sequence is 17 residues long. V gave up 3 bases and J gave up 4 bases, with 21 bases separating them. The germline V gene encodes CDR1 MDHEN and CDR2 SYDVKM. The CDR3 sequence: CASSFTPGGRGTYGYTF. As DNA, the CDR3 is TGTGCCAGCAGTTTTACCCCGGGGGGCAGGGGAACCTATGGCTACACCTTC.